These T cell receptor beta chains were read from a single sample in a study of blood T cell repertoires in COVID-19. Repertoires were generated with immunoSEQ multiplex PCR, while TCRdb's copy carries only in-frame clones and drops some. There are over 200,000 clones in the sample; approximately 90% occur only once, and roughly 1.2% lies in the top ten. The sequenced sample consisted of PBMCs or T cells enriched from blood (not recorded which). All receptors come from a human donor in a cohort exposed to, infected with or recovered from COVID-19 (not recorded which). The donor label of this sample is uncertain. The CDR3 runs from the conserved cysteine through the conserved F or W. D genes are given only for firm matches. Expanded clones are given a class, and other clones once, few, many or no size at all.

d_call	v_call	j_call	clone_size	cdr3_aa	cdr3_nt
TRBD1	TRBV27	TRBJ1-1	-	CASSLGTANTEAFF	TGTGCCAGCAGTTTAGGGACAGCGAACACTGAAGCTTTCTTT
TRBD1	TRBV7-2	TRBJ1-1	-	CASSWDRGGTEAFF	TGTGCCAGCAGCTGGGACAGGGGAGGCACTGAAGCTTTCTTT
-	TRBV4-1	TRBJ1-2	-	CASSQVGIVGPFGYTF	TGCGCCAGCAGCCAAGTAGGAATAGTGGGCCCCTTTGGCTACACCTTC
TRBD1	TRBV7-9	TRBJ1-4	-	CASSHGTGGEKLFF	TGTGCCAGCAGCCACGGGACAGGGGGTGAAAAACTGTTTTTT
-	TRBV19	TRBJ1-1	once	CASSSLIWTKGTEAFF	TGTGCCAGTAGCTCTCTGATCTGGACAAAAGGGACTGAAGCTTTCTTT
-	TRBV7-9	TRBJ2-1	-	CASSLSLGEDYNEQFF	TGTGCCAGCAGCTTATCGCTCGGGGAAGACTACAATGAGCAGTTCTTC
-	TRBV7-3	TRBJ2-2	-	CASSPARDTGELFF	TGTGCCAGCAGCCCCGCGAGGGACACCGGGGAGCTGTTTTTT
-	TRBV5-8	TRBJ1-4	-	CASSSGRTNEKLFF	TGTGCCAGCAGCTCAGGGCGAACTAATGAAAAACTGTTTTTT
-	TRBV5-6	TRBJ2-1	-	CASSRGLNEQFF	TGTGCCAGCAGCCGGGGACTCAATGAGCAGTTCTTC
TRBD2	TRBV7-2	TRBJ2-2	-	CASSLRVAGGPSNTGELFF	TGTGCCAGCAGCCTTAGGGTAGCGGGGGGGCCGTCTAACACCGGGGAGCTGTTTTTT
TRBD1	TRBV9	TRBJ1-1	-	CASSVEGQGTEAFF	TGTGCCAGCAGCGTAGAGGGACAGGGCACTGAAGCTTTCTTT
-	TRBV30	TRBJ2-3	-	CAWSVQSDTQYF	TGTGCCTGGAGTGTTCAGTCAGATACGCAGTATTTT
-	TRBV10-3	TRBJ1-4	-	CAISEKRAFATNEKLFF	TGTGCCATCAGTGAAAAGCGGGCTTTTGCAACTAATGAAAAACTGTTTTTT
-	TRBV29-1	TRBJ2-3	-	CSVEVGRPDTQYF	TGCAGCGTTGAAGTGGGGCGCCCAGATACGCAGTATTTT
-	TRBV20-1	TRBJ2-7	-	CSARQGTEQYF	TGCAGTGCCCGGCAGGGGACCGAGCAGTACTTC
TRBD1	TRBV7-8	TRBJ2-7	-	CASQPGQTTYEQYF	TGTGCCAGCCAACCGGGACAGACAACCTACGAGCAGTACTTC
-	TRBV12-3/TRBV12-4	TRBJ1-2	-	CASSFQGNYGYTF	TGTGCCAGCAGTTTCCAGGGGAACTATGGCTACACCTTC
-	TRBV30	TRBJ2-6	-	CAWRRTQNRGGANVLTF	TGTGCCTGGAGACGGACCCAAAACCGGGGAGGGGCCAACGTCCTGACTTTC
-	TRBV24-1	TRBJ2-3	-	CATSGSFAGTDTQYF	TGTGCCACCAGTGGATCCTTTGCGGGCACAGATACGCAGTATTTT
TRBD2	TRBV10-3	TRBJ2-7	-	CAISYSSGGAGSYEQYF	TGTGCCATCAGTTATTCTAGCGGGGGAGCCGGCTCCTACGAGCAGTACTTC
-	TRBV4-3	TRBJ2-7	-	CASSQDRAPYEQYF	TGCGCCAGCAGCCAAGACAGGGCTCCCTACGAGCAGTACTTC
TRBD1	TRBV7-9	TRBJ2-7	-	CASSWTGSPYEQYF	TGTGCCAGCAGCTGGACAGGGTCTCCCTACGAGCAGTACTTC
TRBD1	TRBV2	TRBJ1-2	once	CASRRDSGNYGYTF	TGTGCCAGTCGGCGGGACAGCGGTAACTATGGCTACACCTTC
-	TRBV16	TRBJ2-5	once	CASSQGETQYF	TGTGCCAGCAGCCAAGGCGAGACCCAGTACTTC
TRBD1	TRBV27	TRBJ1-5	-	CASSPGTGRNQPQHF	TGTGCCAGCAGTCCCGGGACAGGGCGCAATCAGCCCCAGCATTTT
TRBD1	TRBV5-5	TRBJ1-3	-	CASRFDRVGNTIYF	TGTGCCAGCAGGTTTGACAGGGTTGGAAACACCATATATTTT
-	TRBV29-1	TRBJ1-3	-	CSVEDIGLSGNTIYF	TGCAGCGTTGAAGATATTGGCCTCTCTGGAAACACCATATATTTT
TRBD2	TRBV18	TRBJ2-1	-	CASSAPGTSSFNEQFF	TGTGCCAGCTCAGCACCCGGGACTAGCTCCTTCAATGAGCAGTTCTTC
TRBD2	TRBV10-3	TRBJ2-1	-	CAISELAGGNEQFF	TGTGCCATCAGTGAGTTAGCGGGGGGCAATGAGCAGTTCTTC
-	TRBV27	TRBJ1-5	-	CASSLPNQPQHF	TGTGCCAGCAGTTTACCGAATCAGCCCCAGCATTTT
-	TRBV7-9	TRBJ1-1	-	CASRGPGHNTEAFF	TGTGCCAGCAGGGGACCGGGACATAACACTGAAGCTTTCTTT
-	TRBV15	TRBJ1-2	-	CATRGRGVIDYTF	TGTGCCACCAGGGGGAGGGGAGTGATTGACTACACCTTC
TRBD1	TRBV19	TRBJ1-5	-	CASEGASGQPQHF	TGTGCCAGTGAGGGGGCCTCGGGACAGCCCCAGCATTTT